Presented here are 32 T cell receptor beta chains from one specimen sequenced in a study of siplizumab effects on memory and regulatory T cells. Sequenced by immunoSEQ multiplex PCR; TCRdb stores in-frame clones only, minus some. The sample carries roughly 75,000 clones, 90% to 95% recorded once. Sequencing was carried out using CD8+ T cells sorted from blood. Receptors originate from a human donor in good health.

This chain joins TRBV4-1 and TRBJ1-5; no clear D. V lost 1 base to trimming and J lost 7 bases, with 11 bases between them. The CDR3 sequence is 14 residues long. Germline V gene sequence: CDR1 MGHRA, CDR2 YSYEKL. Here the CDR3 reads CASSQGLTPQPQHF. In DNA, the CDR3 is TGCGCCAGCAGCCAAGGCTTGACACCCCAGCCCCAGCATTTT.

CDR3 loop: CASWEDYNEQFF. The CDR3 coding sequence is TGTGCCAGCTGGGAGGATTACAATGAGCAGTTCTTC. The genes are TRBV6-1 and TRBJ2-1, with D perhaps matching TRBD2 (6 bases). The CDR3 totals 12 residues. The germline CDR1 and CDR2 sequences are MNHNS and SASEGT. With 8 bases removed from V and 4 bases from J, the gap between germline ends came to 9 bases.

The chain has TRBV5-4 and TRBJ2-7, with 7 bases identical to TRBD2. J lost 4 bases, V lost 3 bases, and 10 bases had no gene match. CDR1 and CDR2 from the germline V gene are SGHNT and YYREEE (reference sequence). The CDR3 runs 15 residues. CDR3 nucleotides: TGTGCCAGCAGCTCTGGGGATTCCGGGGGGTACGAGCAGTACTTC. Residues: CASSSGDSGGYEQYF.

This sequence joins TRBV9 and TRBJ2-5; 7 bases match TRBD2. Losses at the gene ends were 3 bases for V and 1 base for J; bases not matched to a gene: 6. Germline V gene lookup returns CDR1 SGDLS and CDR2 YYNGEE. CDR3 length: 15 amino acids. The CDR3: CASSGSGVGQETQYF. The CDR3 bases are TGTGCCAGCAGCGGGAGCGGGGTAGGCCAAGAGACCCAGTACTTC.

This chain joins TRBV11-3 and TRBJ2-7; D is ambiguous. V was shortened by 3 bases and J by 2 bases, with 14 bases between the two germline ends. The CDR3 spans 15 residues. CDR1 and CDR2 (germline): SGHNT, YENEEA. The DNA of the CDR3 is TGTGCCAGCAGCTTGGACCCCGCGGCAGCCTACGAGCAGTACTTC. Amino acids: CASSLDPAAAYEQYF.

The V gene is TRBV4-3, the J gene TRBJ2-2; 9 nucleotides align to TRBD2. After removal of 1 base from V and 7 bases from J, the junction contained 7 bases not matched to a gene. This CDR3 is 16 amino acids long. Germline V gene sequence: CDR1 LGHNA, CDR2 YSLEER. The CDR3 coding sequence is TGCGCCAGCAGCCAAGCCGGCGGGGGGGCGGACGGGGAGCTGTTTTTT. Its translation: CASSQAGGGADGELFF.

The chain couples TRBV15 to TRBJ2-2, with D possibly being TRBD1 (6 bases). This CDR3 has 13 residues. CDR1 LNHNV and CDR2 YYDKDF come from the germline V gene (reference sequence). V lost 5 bases and J lost 5, with 9 bases in between. The CDR3 reads CATSWGRTGELFF. CDR3 coding DNA: TGTGCCACCAGCTGGGGGCGGACCGGGGAGCTGTTTTTT.

The genes are TRBV7-2 and TRBJ2-3; 10 bases are a match to TRBD2. Germline CDR1 reads SGHTA; CDR2 reads FQGNSA. V shed 0 bases and J 3 bases; nucleotides not matched to a gene: 9. CDR3 length equals 18 residues. CDR3 protein: CASSLAWSGGALTDTQYF. CDR3 in DNA: TGTGCCAGCAGCTTAGCGTGGAGCGGGGGGGCTCTAACAGATACGCAGTATTTT. Using reference TRBV7-2 and TRBJ2-3 for the parts outside the CDR3, the full variable domain is GAGVSQSPSNKVTEKGKDVELRCDPISGHTALYWYRQSLGQGLEFLIYFQGNSAPDKSGLPSDRFSAERTGGSVSTLTIQRTQQEDSAVYLCASSLAWSGGALTDTQYFGPGTRLTVL.

V usage is TRBV6-6 and J usage is TRBJ1-1, with a possible D match to TRBD1 (5 bases). CDR1 is MNHNY and CDR2 is SVGAGI in the germline V gene (reference sequence). This CDR3 is built from 13 residues. Trimming stripped 8 bases from V and 2 bases from J, with 12 bases between. CDR3 sequence (DNA): TGTGCCAGCCTGGCGGGGGTTAACACTGAAGCTTTCTTT. This translates into CASLAGVNTEAFF.

This clone was counted between two and nine times. The chain couples TRBV19 to TRBJ2-1; D might be TRBD2 (6 bases). V lost 5 bases and J 9 bases, leaving 26 bases between the germline ends. The CDR3 length is 17 residues. Germline V gene sequence: CDR1 LNHDA, CDR2 SQIVND (reference sequence). The CDR3 loop reads CASSQGLEGPRVAEQFF. The CDR3 DNA reads TGTGCCAGTAGTCAGGGATTGGAGGGCCCCAGGGTCGCTGAGCAGTTCTTC. Supplemented by reference TRBV19 and TRBJ2-1, the full variable domain reads DGGITQSPKYLFRKEGQNVTLSCEQNLNHDAMYWYRQDPGQGLRLIYYSQIVNDFQKGDIAEGYSVSREKKESFPLTVTSAQKNPTAFYLCASSQGLEGPRVAEQFFGPGTRLTVL.

V usage is TRBV12-5 and J usage is TRBJ1-3; TRBD1 might be the D (6 bases). Trimming shortened V by 7 bases and J by 0 bases, and 13 bases separated the two germline ends. Per the germline V gene, CDR1 is LGHNT and CDR2 is FRNRAP. The CDR3 runs to 15 residues. In nucleotides, the CDR3 is TGTGCTAGTGCCCGGGACACTTTCTCTGGAAACACCATATATTTT. Translated: CASARDTFSGNTIYF. Complete variable domain (other parts from reference TRBV12-5 and TRBJ1-3): DARVTQTPRHKVTEMGQEVTMRCQPILGHNTVFWYRQTMMQGLELLAYFRNRAPLDDSGMPKDRFSAEMPDATLATLKIQPSEPRDSAVYFCASARDTFSGNTIYFGEGSWLTVV.

V usage is TRBV27 and J usage is TRBJ1-2; tentatively, D is TRBD1 (5 bases). Germline V gene lookup returns CDR1 MNHEY and CDR2 SMNVEV (reference sequence). This CDR3 contains 16 residues. The V and J ends lost 2 bases and 3 bases respectively, with 16 bases between them. The CDR3 DNA follows: TGTGCCAGCAGTTTAAGCCCCGCGGGGCTTTACTATGGCTACACCTTC. Residues: CASSLSPAGLYYGYTF.

The rearrangement links TRBV28 to TRBJ1-2; no clear D. CDR1 and CDR2 (germline): MDHEN, SYDVKM. The CDR3 runs 11 residues. The V end was cut by 11 bases, the J end by 5 bases, with 12 bases between. The CDR3 DNA reads TGTGCCGCCCTAGAGGGATATGGCTACACCTTC. It yields the protein CAALEGYGYTF.

The chain is built from TRBV6-6 and TRBJ2-3, with D hard to call. This CDR3 comprises 16 residues. Germline CDR1 MNHNY, CDR2 SVGAGI (reference sequence). V gave up 2 bases and J gave up 0 bases, with 12 bases separating them. DNA of the CDR3: TGTGCCAGCAGTTACAATCCGATTACTAGCACAGATACGCAGTATTTT. It specifies CASSYNPITSTDTQYF.

V usage is TRBV6-5 and J usage is TRBJ2-5; no firm D call. CDR3 length equals 12 residues. Trimming took 1 base from V and 8 from J, leaving 8 bases between them. Germline values: CDR1 MNHEY, CDR2 SVGAGI. CDR3 loop: CASSYLGLTQYF. CDR3 coding DNA: TGTGCCAGCAGTTACTTGGGGTTAACCCAGTACTTC.

V is TRBV11-2 and J is TRBJ1-4; D unclear. This CDR3 has 14 amino acids. V was trimmed by 6 bases and J by 4 bases, leaving 12 bases between them. CDR1 and CDR2 from the germline V gene are SGHAT and FQNNGV. The CDR3 DNA reads as TGTGCCAGCAGTCCAGGCGTCTATAATGAAAAACTGTTTTTT. It yields the protein CASSPGVYNEKLFF.

The chain employs TRBV11-2 and TRBJ2-7; D gene unclear. V lost 5 bases to trimming and J lost 0 bases, with 5 bases between them. This CDR3 is built from 12 residues. Germline lookup yields CDR1 SGHAT and CDR2 FQNNGV. CDR3 loop: CASSTSSYEQYF. DNA for the CDR3: TGTGCCAGCAGCACGAGCTCCTACGAGCAGTACTTC.

The rearrangement uses TRBV5-6 and TRBJ2-7; D gene unclear. Germline CDR1 is SGHDT and CDR2 is YYEEEE. The CDR3 length is 13 residues. The V and J ends lost 2 bases and 5 bases respectively, with 11 bases between them. CDR3 protein: CASSFGDLDEQYF. Written as DNA, the CDR3 is TGTGCCAGCAGCTTTGGGGATCTCGACGAGCAGTACTTC.

The V gene is TRBV5-1, the J gene TRBJ2-3; TRBD2 aligns across 11 bases. The CDR3 runs 16 residues. V gave up 3 bases and J gave up 5 bases; unmatched junction bases: 8. From germline, CDR1 is SGHRS and CDR2 YFSETQ. As DNA, the CDR3 is TGCGCCAGCAGCTCCCCTAGCGGGGGGATGGGAGATACGCAGTATTTT. Translating gives CASSSPSGGMGDTQYF.

The rearrangement joins TRBV19 to TRBJ1-1, with TRBD1 as a possible D gene (5 bases). Germline lookup yields CDR1 LNHDA and CDR2 SQIVND (reference sequence). Trimming stripped 6 bases from V and 4 bases from J, with 15 bases between. This CDR3 spans 14 amino acids. The CDR3 is CASSLGRVATEAFF. The CDR3 nucleotides are TGTGCCAGTAGCCTTGGCAGGGTGGCCACTGAAGCTTTCTTT.

This rearrangement joins TRBV6-5 to TRBJ2-7; TRBD1 agrees at 7 bases. Germline V lookup: CDR1 MNHEY, CDR2 SVGAGI. The CDR3 has 13 amino acids. Trimming removed 5 bases from V and 6 bases from J; junction bases left unmatched: 7. The CDR3 bases are TGTGCCAGCAGTGCAACAGGGGTAGGCGAGCAGTACTTC. It encodes CASSATGVGEQYF.

The V and J genes are TRBV5-1 and TRBJ1-2; the D is unclear. Looked up from germline, CDR1 is SGHRS and CDR2 is YFSETQ. This CDR3 contains 14 residues. Trimming pared 0 bases from V and 4 bases from J, leaving 10 bases between. DNA for the CDR3: TGCGCCAGCAGCTTGGCCGCGGGGATCTATGGCTACACCTTC. This sequence encodes CASSLAAGIYGYTF.

This chain links TRBV4-1 with TRBJ1-1; D may be TRBD1 (5 bases). Germline V lookup: CDR1 MGHRA, CDR2 YSYEKL. Trimming stripped 2 bases from V and 4 bases from J, with 8 bases between. The CDR3 has 13 residues. Here the CDR3 DNA reads TGCGCCAGCAGCCAAAGAGGGGTCACTGAAGCTTTCTTT. Its translation is CASSQRGVTEAFF.

The chain joins TRBV7-2 to TRBJ2-7, with D perhaps matching TRBD2 (7 bases). The CDR3 loop spans 15 amino acids. Trimming pared 1 base from V and 2 bases from J, leaving 12 bases between. CDR1 is SGHTA, CDR2 FQGNSA, per germline. CDR3 sequence reads: CASSLEVGGAYEQYF. The CDR3, as DNA: TGTGCCAGCAGCTTAGAAGTAGGGGGGGCCTACGAGCAGTACTTC.

The CDR3, as DNA: TGCGCCAGCAGCCATGAGATTAGCGGCATGAACACTGAAGCTTTCTTT. Translated: CASSHEISGMNTEAFF. The chain recombines TRBV4-1 with TRBJ1-1; D uncertain. This CDR3 comprises 16 residues. The V end was cut by 3 bases, the J end by 0 bases, with 14 bases between. The germline CDR1 and CDR2 sequences are MGHRA and YSYEKL.

This chain joins TRBV27 and TRBJ1-2, with TRBD1 matching 7 bases. Germline-derived CDR1 and CDR2 are MNHEY and SMNVEV (reference sequence). The CDR3 contains 15 residues. V gave up 2 bases and J gave up 8 bases; unmatched junction bases: 11. As DNA, the CDR3 is TGTGCCAGCAGTTTAATCCGGGACAGCCCTTGGGGCTACACCTTC. Protein: CASSLIRDSPWGYTF.

V gene TRBV9 combines with J gene TRBJ2-1; 10 nucleotides match TRBD2. V trimming: 0 bases; J trimming: 8 bases; junction bases outside the gene matches: 11. CDR3 length: 17 amino acids. Germline CDR1 reads SGDLS; CDR2 reads YYNGEE. The CDR3 region is CASSVASSGGPEDEQFF. The CDR3 DNA reads as TGTGCCAGCAGCGTAGCGTCTAGCGGGGGCCCGGAGGATGAGCAGTTCTTC.

This chain connects TRBV6-5 to TRBJ1-4; D gene uncertain. The CDR3 contains 15 residues. V lost 0 bases to trimming and J lost 6 bases, with 11 bases between them. CDR1 and CDR2 from the germline V gene are MNHEY and SVGAGI. Here the CDR3 reads CASSYSEGTDEKLFF. CDR3 DNA: TGTGCCAGCAGTTACTCGGAGGGTACGGATGAAAAACTGTTTTTT.

This clone was counted a single time. The chain joins TRBV27 to TRBJ2-1, with 7 bases aligning to TRBD2. CDR1 and CDR2 (germline): MNHEY, SMNVEV (reference sequence). This CDR3 is built from 13 residues. J was trimmed by 7 bases and V by 6 bases; bases with no gene match: 6. DNA of the CDR3: TGTGCCAGCAGATTCGGGGGGTTGAATGAGCAGTTCTTC. Amino acids: CASRFGGLNEQFF.

The rearrangement uses TRBV15 and TRBJ2-1, with D tentatively TRBD2 (7 bases). Germline V lookup: CDR1 LNHNV, CDR2 YYDKDF (reference sequence). V was pared by 0 bases and J by 6 bases, with 15 bases between. The CDR3 runs 16 residues. The CDR3 nucleotides read TGTGCCACCAGCAGAGATAAGGGGGGGGCCCTCAATGAGCAGTTCTTC. As protein: CATSRDKGGALNEQFF. The variable domain in full, completed from reference TRBV15 and TRBJ2-1, reads DAMVIQNPRYQVTQFGKPVTLSCSQTLNHNVMYWYQQKSSQAPKLLFHYYDKDFNNEADTPDNFQSRRPNTSFCFLDIRSPGLGDTAMYLCATSRDKGGALNEQFFGPGTRLTVL.

This chain links TRBV11-2 with TRBJ2-3; 13 nucleotides agree with TRBD2. CDR1 is SGHAT, CDR2 FQNNGV, per germline. The CDR3 has 16 amino acids. V lost 6 bases and J lost 5; bases outside the gene matches: 8. The CDR3 is CASRGTSGGAGDTQYF. CDR3 bases: TGTGCCAGCAGAGGAACTAGCGGGGGGGCCGGAGATACGCAGTATTTT.

This rearrangement joins TRBV14 to TRBJ1-3; D uncertain. There are 15 residues in the CDR3. Germline CDR1 reads SGHDN; CDR2 reads FVKESK. Trimming shortened V by 3 bases and J by 0 bases, and 9 bases separated the two germline ends. The DNA for the CDR3 is TGTGCCAGCAGCCACGAGCTGTCCTCTGGAAACACCATATATTTT. Residues: CASSHELSSGNTIYF.